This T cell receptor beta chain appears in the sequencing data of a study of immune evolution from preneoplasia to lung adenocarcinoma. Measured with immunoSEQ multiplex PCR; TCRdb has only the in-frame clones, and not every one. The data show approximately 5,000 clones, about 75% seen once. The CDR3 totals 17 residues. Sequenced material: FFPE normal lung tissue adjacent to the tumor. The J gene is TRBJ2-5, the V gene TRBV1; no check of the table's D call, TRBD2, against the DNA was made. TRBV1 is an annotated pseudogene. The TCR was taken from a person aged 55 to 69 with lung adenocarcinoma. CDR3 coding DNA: TGCACCAGCAGCCAAGTTGGGGCGGGACTTCACCAAGAGACCCAGTACTTC. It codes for CTSSQVGAGLHQETQYF.